This is a list of T cell receptor beta chains from one sample in a study of OX40 agonist ivuxolimab in advanced cancers. TCRdb's table, derived via immunoSEQ multiplex PCR, lists solely in-frame clones and lacks some. Of fewer than 100,000 clones listed, approximately 88% were seen once; the top ten hold roughly 0.5%. The input for sequencing was CD4+ or CD8+ T cells sorted from blood, taken in a trial of the OX40 agonist ivuxolimab. The source is an adult with an advanced solid tumor such as melanoma, head and neck, liver or kidney cancer. Both conserved end residues are part of each CDR3. The D gene is left open where the match is weak. Where a row states a size, it is once, few, many or the class of an expanded clone; other rows omit it.

D gene	J gene	V gene	clone size	CDR3 DNA	CDR3 protein
-	TRBJ1-1	TRBV2	-	TGTGCCGGTGAGGGAGGGGGGCGTCGAACTGAAGCTTTCTTT	CAGEGGGRRTEAFF
-	TRBJ1-2	TRBV2	-	TGTGCCAGCGGTGGAGGGAAGTACACCTTC	CASGGGKYTF
-	TRBJ2-1	TRBV2	-	TGTGCCAGCAGTGAAGTGAGGCTGGCGGTATACAATGAGCAGTTCTTC	CASSEVRLAVYNEQFF
-	TRBJ2-5	TRBV6-6	-	TGTGCCAGCACCCAGGGTAGGGTAGAGACCCAGTACTTC	CASTQGRVETQYF
-	TRBJ2-1	TRBV29-1	-	TGCAGCGTTGGACAGTCATACAATGAGCAGTTCTTC	CSVGQSYNEQFF
-	TRBJ1-1	TRBV11-2	-	TGTGCCAGCAGCTTAACAGGCATGAACACTGAAGCTTTCTTT	CASSLTGMNTEAFF
TRBD1	TRBJ2-1	TRBV5-1	once	TGCGCCAGCAGGGGGACAGGGGAGTACAATGAGCAGTTCTTC	CASRGTGEYNEQFF
-	TRBJ1-1	TRBV5-1	once	TGCGCCAGCAGCTTGGGGGCACCCCGAAACACTGAAGCTTTCTTT	CASSLGAPRNTEAFF
-	TRBJ1-4	TRBV5-4	few	TGTGCCAGCAGCTTGAGGCAGGGGAGGGAAAAACTGTTTTTT	CASSLRQGREKLFF
-	TRBJ2-7	TRBV6-5	-	TGTGCCAGCAGAAAACCCGGGACGCGCGAGCAGTACTTC	CASRKPGTREQYF
-	TRBJ1-1	TRBV7-3	-	TGTGCCAGCAGCTTTTCCATTGATGAAGCTTTCTTT	CASSFSIDEAFF
TRBD2	TRBJ2-5	TRBV4-2	-	TGTGCCAGCAGGCCGGGACGGGGAGGGGAAGAGTCCCAGTACTTC	CASRPGRGGEESQYF
-	TRBJ1-2	TRBV9	few	TGTGCCAGCAGCGTACCCCCTACGCACGGCTACACCTTC	CASSVPPTHGYTF
TRBD1	TRBJ2-2	TRBV5-1	-	TGCGCCAGCAGCAGTCCTAGACAGGGAGACACCGGGGAGCTGTTTTTT	CASSSPRQGDTGELFF
TRBD1	TRBJ1-2	TRBV5-4	-	TGTGCCAGCAGCCCCCGGGACAGGGTCTACGGCTACACCTTC	CASSPRDRVYGYTF
-	TRBJ1-1	TRBV4-3	-	TGCGCCAGCAGCCAAGATAAGGGGAGAAGAGCTGAAGCTTTCTTT	CASSQDKGRRAEAFF
-	TRBJ2-1	TRBV7-7	-	TGTGCCAGCAGCTTGGACTACAGAAACAATGAGCAGTTCTTC	CASSLDYRNNEQFF
-	TRBJ1-1	TRBV6-6	-	TGTGCCAGCAGTTACAGGGTATACACTGAAGCTTTCTTT	CASSYRVYTEAFF